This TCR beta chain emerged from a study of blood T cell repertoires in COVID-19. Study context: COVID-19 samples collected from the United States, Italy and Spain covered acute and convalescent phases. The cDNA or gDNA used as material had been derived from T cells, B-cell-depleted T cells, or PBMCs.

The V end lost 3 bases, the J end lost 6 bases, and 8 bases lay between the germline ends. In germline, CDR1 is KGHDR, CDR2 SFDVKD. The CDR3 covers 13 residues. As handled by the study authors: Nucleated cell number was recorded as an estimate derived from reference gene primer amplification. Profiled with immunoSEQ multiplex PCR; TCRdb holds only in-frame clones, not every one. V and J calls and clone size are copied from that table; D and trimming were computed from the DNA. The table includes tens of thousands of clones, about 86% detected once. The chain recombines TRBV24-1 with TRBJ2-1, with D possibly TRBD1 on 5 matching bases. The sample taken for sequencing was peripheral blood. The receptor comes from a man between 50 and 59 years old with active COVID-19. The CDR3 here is CATSDAGINEQFF. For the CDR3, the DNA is TGTGCCACCAGTGATGCAGGGATCAATGAGCAGTTCTTC.